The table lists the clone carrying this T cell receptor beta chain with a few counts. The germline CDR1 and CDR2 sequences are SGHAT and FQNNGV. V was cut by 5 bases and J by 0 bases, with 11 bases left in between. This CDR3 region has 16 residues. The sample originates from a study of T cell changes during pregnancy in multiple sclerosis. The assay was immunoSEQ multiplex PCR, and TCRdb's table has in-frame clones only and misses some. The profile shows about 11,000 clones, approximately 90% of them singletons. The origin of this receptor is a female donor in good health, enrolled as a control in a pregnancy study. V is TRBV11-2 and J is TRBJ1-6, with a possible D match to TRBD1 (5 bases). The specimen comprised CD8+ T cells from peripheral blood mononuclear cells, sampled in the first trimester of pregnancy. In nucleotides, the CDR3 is TGTGCCAGCAGCCCAGGGAGGGTCTCCTATAATTCACCCCTCCACTTT. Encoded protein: CASSPGRVSYNSPLHF.